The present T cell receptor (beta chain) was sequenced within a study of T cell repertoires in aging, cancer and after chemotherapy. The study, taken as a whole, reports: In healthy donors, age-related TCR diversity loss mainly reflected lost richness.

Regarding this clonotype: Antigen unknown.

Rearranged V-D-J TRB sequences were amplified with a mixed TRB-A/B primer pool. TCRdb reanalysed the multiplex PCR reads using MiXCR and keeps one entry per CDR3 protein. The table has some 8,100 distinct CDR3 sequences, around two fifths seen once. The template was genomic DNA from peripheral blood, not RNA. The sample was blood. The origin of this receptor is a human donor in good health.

CDR3 loop: CASSWDRGLEGYTF. The CDR3 DNA reads as TGTGCCAGCAGCTGGGACAGGGGGCTTGAGGGCTACACCTTC. The chain couples TRBV7-9 to TRBJ1-2; 12 bases match TRBD1. Germline V gives CDR1 SEHNR, CDR2 FQNEAQ (reference sequence). With 4 bases clipped from V and 8 bases from J, the junction kept 5 bases outside the gene matches. This CDR3 contains 14 residues.